This TCR beta chain was recorded in a study of shared clonotypes between healthy human individuals. Whole-study findings and limits: Naive subsets tended to show greater estimated richness than memory subsets. The study's rarefaction showed incomplete sorted-subset sequencing despite large depth.

The CDR3 spans 16 residues. Looked up from germline, CDR1 is SGDLS and CDR2 is YYNGEE. J was trimmed by 0 bases and V by 0 bases; bases with no gene match: 4. The run depth of the assay was deep. Each subset's genomic DNA was split evenly across several immunoSEQ plates. Sequencing used immunoSEQ multiplex PCR; TCRdb keeps in-frame clones, though not all of them. The top ten clones hold 0.36% of a sample with roughly 1.4 million clones, just under 99% of them seen once. About this clone: The antigen is not known.

The sample was naive CD4+ T cells sorted from blood. The subset was: CD45RA+ positively selected. The sequence came from a man aged 25-40 years in good health. The rearrangement uses TRBV9 and TRBJ2-3; 7 nucleotides agree with TRBD1. DNA of the CDR3: TGTGCCAGCAGCGTAGCGGACAGGCCCAGCACAGATACGCAGTATTTT. Its protein product is CASSVADRPSTDTQYF. The variable domain in full, with the rest retrieved from reference TRBV9 and TRBJ2-3, is DSGVTQTPKHLITATGQRVTLRCSPRSGDLSVYWYQQSLDQGLQFLIQYYNGEERAKGNILERFSAQQFPDLHSELNLSSLELGDSALYFCASSVADRPSTDTQYFGPGTRLTVL.